This T cell receptor beta chain was profiled in a study of blood T cells in healthy people across ages. A sample-barcoded 5' primer and a J-beta primer mix were used in a second PCR of about 6 to 11 cycles. TCRdb re-derived calls from the 5' RACE reads in MiXCR, one entry per CDR3 protein. This table has approximately 1,000,000 distinct CDR3 sequences, 45% appearing once. Trimming took 1 base from V and 8 from J, leaving 22 bases between them. From germline, CDR1 is SGHAT and CDR2 FQNNGV. The CDR3 has 17 residues. About this clonotype itself: The antigen is not known.

Study findings and constraints: As naive T cell percentage varied, TCR beta diversity correlated strongly with it.

Material: blood. This sequence was found in a woman aged 60-75 years in good health. This chain uses TRBV11-2 with TRBJ2-3; D could derive from TRBD1 or TRBD2 (5 bases each). Here the CDR3 reads CASSLVGWDGPVGTQYF. The CDR3 DNA is TGTGCCAGCAGCTTAGTCGGCTGGGACGGCCCAGTCGGTACGCAGTATTTT.